This T cell receptor beta chain came from a study of blood T cell repertoires in COVID-19. Study as a whole: T cells, B-cell-depleted T cells, or PBMCs supplied cDNA or gDNA.

V lost 4 bases to trimming and J lost 0 bases; unmatched junction nucleotides: 11. This CDR3 has 18 amino acids. Germline-derived CDR1 and CDR2 are SGHAT and FQNNGV. In the authors' workflow: Estimation of nucleated cell counts relied on the amplification of reference gene primers. Assay used: immunoSEQ multiplex PCR; TCRdb lists only in-frame clones, some missing. That table supplies the V and J calls and clone size; D and trimming were determined from the DNA. The table includes around 280,000 clones, 90% detected once. Clinical history reported by participants formed the basis on which cohorts were assigned.

The source of this sequence is a young woman with acute COVID-19. The sequenced material came from PBMCs or T cells enriched from blood (not recorded which). V and J are TRBV11-2 and TRBJ1-4, with 7 bases matching TRBD1. In DNA, the CDR3 is TGTGCCAGCAGCTGGCGTTATGGGACAGACCCAACTAATGAAAAACTGTTTTTT. It specifies CASSWRYGTDPTNEKLFF. The full variable domain, rest sourced from reference TRBV11-2 and TRBJ1-4, is EAGVAQSPRYKIIEKRQSVAFWCNPISGHATLYWYQQILGQGPKLLIQFQNNGVVDDSQLPKDRFSAERLKGVDSTLKIQPAKLEDSAVYLCASSWRYGTDPTNEKLFFGSGTQLSVL.